This TCR beta chain was sequenced during a study of T cell clonotyping in hematopoietic cell transplantation. Produced via immunoSEQ multiplex PCR; TCRdb's table is partial and in-frame only. This sample has around 25,000 clones, with 80% to 90% found just once. A word on this clone: Its antigen is unidentified.

Time point: recipient sample about 28 days before transplant, after cytoreduction. Recipient blood drawn about 28 days pretransplant and days 30, 100, 180 after. General observations from the study: Few recipient clonotypes overlapped donors; over 97% were de novo at given depth. Recipient TCR diversity dropped after transplant; expanded clonotypes rose from day 30 to 180. Broader posttransplant TCR repertoire diversity was predicted by graft donor and pretransplant recipient Inverse Simpson Index values.

The CDR3 covers 13 residues. The starting material was peripheral blood mononuclear cells, obtained before stem cell transplant. The V call is TRBV21-1, the J call TRBJ1-1; TRBD1, as called in the table, went unchecked against the DNA. TRBV21-1 is annotated as a pseudogene. This TCR was recovered from a woman aged 60-75 years with acute myeloid leukemia. Some clones in this sample may be carry-over from other donors' samples. The CDR3 sequence: CASSAHRGTEAFF. The CDR3, as DNA: TGTGCCAGCAGCGCCCACAGGGGCACTGAAGCTTTCTTT.